The 6 T cell receptor beta chains listed next were all sequenced from one sample in a study of CD8+CD57+ T cells in acquired aplastic anemia. The use of genomic DNA as template underpinned the TCR beta VDJ and CDR3 profiling. TCRdb analysed the reads with MiXCR anew, one entry per CDR3 protein. There are around 200,000 distinct CDR3 sequences in the sample; 40% to 50% occur only once, and approximately 9.7% lies in the top ten. Patients sequenced had flow cytometry evidence of CD8+CD57+ cell expansion. Sequenced material: sorted CD4+, CD8+, or CD8+CD57+ T cells (not recorded which) from PBMCs. These receptors were taken from a human donor with aplastic anemia.

This clonotype has only a few counts. This chain links TRBV10-3 with TRBJ2-3, with no clear D. With 2 bases removed from V and 6 bases from J, the gap between germline ends came to 3 bases. Germline CDR1 ENHRY, CDR2 SYGVKD. This CDR3 comprises 11 residues. The CDR3 loop is CAISEQDTQYF. CDR3 coding DNA: TGTGCCATCAGTGAGCAGGATACGCAGTATTTT.

Note on this clonotype: The junction does not match germline at one end; this may be a read error. The chain has TRBV24-1 and TRBJ1-1; D is perhaps TRBD1 (5 bases). This CDR3 is 15 amino acids long. Germline V CDR1 and CDR2: KGHDR, SFDVKD. The CDR3 nucleotides read TGTGCCACCGGTGACCCCGGGACCGAGAACACTGAAGCTTTCTTT. Residues: CATGDPGTENTEAFF.

This rearrangement joins TRBV10-3 to TRBJ1-2, with D possibly TRBD1 on 5 matching bases. Between the trimmed V and J ends, which lost 6 bases and 2 bases, there was a span of 7 bases. This CDR3 spans 12 amino acids. Germline V gene data show CDR1 as ENHRY and CDR2 as SYGVKD. This CDR3 is CAIRGPNYGYTF. In DNA, the CDR3 is TGTGCCATCAGGGGGCCAAACTATGGCTACACCTTC.

The J gene is TRBJ1-5, the V gene TRBV5-6, with 8 bases identical to TRBD1. Trimming took 5 bases from V and 2 from J; bases not matched to a gene: 9. The CDR3 is made up of 16 amino acids. Germline V CDR1 and CDR2: SGHDT, YYEEEE. The CDR3 DNA reads as TGTGCCAGCAGTTTTGGACAGGGCCGGGGCAATCAGCCCCAGCATTTT. Translation gives CASSFGQGRGNQPQHF. Supplemented by reference TRBV5-6 and TRBJ1-5, the full variable domain reads DAGVTQSPTHLIKTRGQQVTLRCSPKSGHDTVSWYQQALGQGPQFIFQYYEEEERQRGNFPDRFSGHQFPNYSSELNVNALLLGDSALYLCASSFGQGRGNQPQHFGDGTRLSIL.

Many counts were recorded for this clonotype. The rearrangement joins TRBV15 to TRBJ2-3; D is ambiguous. CDR1 and CDR2 (germline): LNHNV, YYDKDF (reference sequence). V gave up 1 base and J gave up 5 bases, with 7 bases separating them. This CDR3 is 13 amino acids long. Here the CDR3 DNA reads TGTGCCACCAGCAGAGGCATGGAAGATACGCAGTATTTT. Translation gives CATSRGMEDTQYF.

This clonotype was detected ten times or more. V usage is TRBV7-8 and J usage is TRBJ1-2; no reliable D call. The germline V gene encodes CDR1 SGHVS and CDR2 FQNEAQ. Trimming removed 4 bases at V and 7 bases at J, with 7 bases between. The CDR3 is 11 residues long. The CDR3 DNA reads TGTGCCAGCAGCTCCGCGGGTGGCTACACCTTC. Translation: CASSSAGGYTF.